The present TCR beta chain was sequenced within a study of blood T cell repertoires in COVID-19. As processed by the authors: Amplification of reference gene primers provided the estimated nucleated cell counts. Generated by immunoSEQ multiplex PCR, the TCRdb table keeps only in-frame clones and is missing some. The D gene and trimming were derived from the DNA, and the V and J assignments and clone size from that table. The sample contains some 150,000 clones, around 82% of which appear only once. Recruitment covered fewer than 25 US areas and drew participants whose ages spanned about 18 to 90 years. In germline, CDR1 is MNHNY, CDR2 SVGAGI (reference sequence). The CDR3 spans 15 residues. Unmatched junction bases numbered 3, after V lost 3 bases and J lost 5 bases.

This TCR was sampled from a woman between 45 and 60 years old who had recovered from COVID-19. The rearrangement links TRBV6-6 to TRBJ1-4, with 10 bases matching TRBD1. The sample comprised PBMCs or T cells enriched from blood (not recorded which). Here the CDR3 DNA reads TGTGCCAGCAGTTATAAGACAGGGGGCAATGAAAAACTGTTTTTT. Its translation: CASSYKTGGNEKLFF.